This T cell receptor beta chain is from a study of T-cell memory formation after mild COVID-19. TCRdb used MiXCR to reprocess the 5' RACE reads, holding one entry per CDR3 protein. The sample comprises approximately 290,000 distinct CDR3 sequences, less than 20% of which are singletons, and roughly 20% rests with the top ten. About this clonotype itself: The antigen remains undetermined.

Losses at the gene ends were 7 bases for V and 5 bases for J; bases not matched to a gene: 10. The CDR3 loop spans 16 amino acids. CDR1 is MDHEN, CDR2 SYDVKM, per germline. Broader study findings: CD4+ clones that contracted lay mainly in CM and EM; CD8+ ones lay in EMRA. Certain responding clones were present in pre-infection memory, suggesting participation of cross-reactive memory.

The source of this sequence is a man aged 18 to 30 who had mild COVID-19 (a few samples of this study predate the infection). Cell type and time point are not known. The V gene is TRBV28, the J gene TRBJ1-6; TRBD1 agrees at 8 bases. Sequencing input: PBMCs or a T cell subset sorted from them (not recorded which). CDR3 nucleotide sequence: TGTGCCAGCACCCCCTCCGGACAGGGAAATAATTCACCCCTCCACTTT. Translated: CASTPSGQGNNSPLHF.